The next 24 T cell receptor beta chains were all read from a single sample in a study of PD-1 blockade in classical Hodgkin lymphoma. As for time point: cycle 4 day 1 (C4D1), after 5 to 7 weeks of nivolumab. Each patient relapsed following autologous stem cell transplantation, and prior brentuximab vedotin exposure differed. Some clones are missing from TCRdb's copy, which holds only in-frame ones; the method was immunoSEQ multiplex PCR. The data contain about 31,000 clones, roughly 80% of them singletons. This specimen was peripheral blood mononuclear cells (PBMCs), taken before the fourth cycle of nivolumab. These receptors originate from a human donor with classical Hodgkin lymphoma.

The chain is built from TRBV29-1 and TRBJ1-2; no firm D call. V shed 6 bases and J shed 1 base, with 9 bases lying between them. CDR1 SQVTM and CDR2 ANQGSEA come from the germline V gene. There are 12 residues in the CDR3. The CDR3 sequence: CSVAGFNYGYTF. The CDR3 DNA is TGCAGCGTGGCGGGATTTAACTATGGCTACACCTTC.

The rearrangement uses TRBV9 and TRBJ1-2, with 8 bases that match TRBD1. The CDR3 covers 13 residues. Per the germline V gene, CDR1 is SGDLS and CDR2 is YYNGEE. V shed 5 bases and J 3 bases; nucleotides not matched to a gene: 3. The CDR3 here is CASSGQGYYGYTF. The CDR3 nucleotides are TGTGCCAGCAGTGGACAGGGTTACTATGGCTACACCTTC.

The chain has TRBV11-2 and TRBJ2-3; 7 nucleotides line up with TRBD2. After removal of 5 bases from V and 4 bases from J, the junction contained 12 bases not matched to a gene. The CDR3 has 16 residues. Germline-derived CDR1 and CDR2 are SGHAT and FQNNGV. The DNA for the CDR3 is TGTGCCAGCAGCCAGGGAGGGGTGGGAGCGGCAGATACGCAGTATTTT. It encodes CASSQGGVGAADTQYF. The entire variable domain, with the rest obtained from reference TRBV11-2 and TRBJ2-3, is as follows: EAGVAQSPRYKIIEKRQSVAFWCNPISGHATLYWYQQILGQGPKLLIQFQNNGVVDDSQLPKDRFSAERLKGVDSTLKIQPAKLEDSAVYLCASSQGGVGAADTQYFGPGTRLTVL.

The CDR3 sequence: CVAGGAYGTQYF. CDR3 DNA sequence: TGTGTCGCGGGGGGAGCTTATGGGACCCAGTACTTC. The chain couples TRBV6-1 to TRBJ2-5, with 8 bases aligning to TRBD2. This CDR3 is 12 amino acids long. Germline CDR1 MNHNS, CDR2 SASEGT.

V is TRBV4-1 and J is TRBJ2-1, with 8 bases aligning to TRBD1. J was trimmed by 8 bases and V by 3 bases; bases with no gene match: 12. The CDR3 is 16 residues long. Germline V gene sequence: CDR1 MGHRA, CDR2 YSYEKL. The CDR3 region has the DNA TGCGCCAGCAGCCACCCGGGACAGGCAAAAGTTTATGAGCAGTTCTTC. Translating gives CASSHPGQAKVYEQFF.

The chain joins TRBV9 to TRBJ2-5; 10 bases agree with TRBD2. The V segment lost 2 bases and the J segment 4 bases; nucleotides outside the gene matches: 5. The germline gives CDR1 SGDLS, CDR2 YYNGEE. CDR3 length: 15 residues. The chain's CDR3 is CASSVVAGGRETQYF. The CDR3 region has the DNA TGTGCCAGCAGCGTCGTAGCGGGGGGTAGAGAGACCCAGTACTTC. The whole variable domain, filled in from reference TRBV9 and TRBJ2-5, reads DSGVTQTPKHLITATGQRVTLRCSPRSGDLSVYWYQQSLDQGLQFLIQYYNGEERAKGNILERFSAQQFPDLHSELNLSSLELGDSALYFCASSVVAGGRETQYFGPGTRLLVL.

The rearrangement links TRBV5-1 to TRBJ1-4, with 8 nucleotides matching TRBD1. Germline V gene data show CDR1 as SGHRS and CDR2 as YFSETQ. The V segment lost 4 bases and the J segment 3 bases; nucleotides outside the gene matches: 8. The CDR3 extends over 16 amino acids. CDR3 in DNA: TGCGCCAGCAGCCCCTCACCGGGACAGGCTAATGAAAAACTGTTTTTT. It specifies CASSPSPGQANEKLFF.

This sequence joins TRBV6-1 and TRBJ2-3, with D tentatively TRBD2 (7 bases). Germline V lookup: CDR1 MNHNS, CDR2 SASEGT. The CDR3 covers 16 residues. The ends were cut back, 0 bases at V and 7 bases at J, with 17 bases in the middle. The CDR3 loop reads CASSEAGGPSPYTQYF. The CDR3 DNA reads TGTGCCAGCAGTGAAGCGGGGGGGCCATCCCCGTATACGCAGTATTTT.

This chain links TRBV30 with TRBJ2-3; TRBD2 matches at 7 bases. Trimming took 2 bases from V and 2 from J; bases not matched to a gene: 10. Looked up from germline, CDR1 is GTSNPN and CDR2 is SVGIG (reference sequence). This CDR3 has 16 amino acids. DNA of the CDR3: TGTGCCTGGAGTCCGCGGGGACTATCAATCACAGATACGCAGTATTTT. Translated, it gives CAWSPRGLSITDTQYF.

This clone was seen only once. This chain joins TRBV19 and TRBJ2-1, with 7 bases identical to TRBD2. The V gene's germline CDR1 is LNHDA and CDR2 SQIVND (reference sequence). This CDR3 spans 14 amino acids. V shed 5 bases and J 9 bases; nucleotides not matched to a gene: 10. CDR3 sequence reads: CASSPRSGWVEQFF. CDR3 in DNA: TGTGCCAGTAGTCCACGTAGCGGGTGGGTTGAGCAGTTCTTC.

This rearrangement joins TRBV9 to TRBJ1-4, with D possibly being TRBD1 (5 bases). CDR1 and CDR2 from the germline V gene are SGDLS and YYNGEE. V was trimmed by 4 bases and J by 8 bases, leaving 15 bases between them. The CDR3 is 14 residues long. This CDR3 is CASSTGGVGEKLFF. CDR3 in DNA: TGTGCCAGCAGCACCGGGGGGGTCGGGGAAAAACTGTTTTTT. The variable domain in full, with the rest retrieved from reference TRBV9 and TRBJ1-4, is DSGVTQTPKHLITATGQRVTLRCSPRSGDLSVYWYQQSLDQGLQFLIQYYNGEERAKGNILERFSAQQFPDLHSELNLSSLELGDSALYFCASSTGGVGEKLFFGSGTQLSVL.

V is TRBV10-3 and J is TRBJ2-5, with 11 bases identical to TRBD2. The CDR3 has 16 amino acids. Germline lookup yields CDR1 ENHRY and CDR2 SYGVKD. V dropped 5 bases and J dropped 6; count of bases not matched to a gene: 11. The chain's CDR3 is CAISSFSGGAVKTQYF. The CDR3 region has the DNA TGTGCCATCAGTTCTTTTAGCGGGGGGGCCGTGAAGACCCAGTACTTC.

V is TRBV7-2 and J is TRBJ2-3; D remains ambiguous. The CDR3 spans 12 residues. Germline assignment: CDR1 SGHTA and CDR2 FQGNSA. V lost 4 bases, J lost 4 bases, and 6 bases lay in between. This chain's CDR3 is CASSWGADTQYF. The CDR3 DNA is TGTGCCAGCAGCTGGGGTGCAGATACGCAGTATTTT. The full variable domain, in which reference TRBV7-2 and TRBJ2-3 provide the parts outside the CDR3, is GAGVSQSPSNKVTEKGKDVELRCDPISGHTALYWYRQSLGQGLEFLIYFQGNSAPDKSGLPSDRFSAERTGGSVSTLTIQRTQQEDSAVYLCASSWGADTQYFGPGTRLTVL.

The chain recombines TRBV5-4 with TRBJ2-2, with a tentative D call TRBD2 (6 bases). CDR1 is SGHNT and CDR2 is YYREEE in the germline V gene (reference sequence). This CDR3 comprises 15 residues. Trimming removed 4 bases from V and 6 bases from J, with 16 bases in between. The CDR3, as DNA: TGTGCCAGCAGCGCGGGACCGCAAAAGCCCGGGGAGCTGTTTTTT. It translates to CASSAGPQKPGELFF.

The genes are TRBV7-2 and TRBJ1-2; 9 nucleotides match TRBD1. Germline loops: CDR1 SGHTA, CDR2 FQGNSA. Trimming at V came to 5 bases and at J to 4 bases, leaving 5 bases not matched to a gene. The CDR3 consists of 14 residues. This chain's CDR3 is CASSPGQGGYGYTF. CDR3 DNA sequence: TGTGCCAGCAGCCCGGGACAGGGCGGCTATGGCTACACCTTC.

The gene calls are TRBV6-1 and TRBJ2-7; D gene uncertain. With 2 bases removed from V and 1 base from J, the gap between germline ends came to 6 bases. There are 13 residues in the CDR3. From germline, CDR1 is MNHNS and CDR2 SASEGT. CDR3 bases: TGTGCCAGCAGTGAACAGGTTTCCTACGAGCAGTACTTC. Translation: CASSEQVSYEQYF.

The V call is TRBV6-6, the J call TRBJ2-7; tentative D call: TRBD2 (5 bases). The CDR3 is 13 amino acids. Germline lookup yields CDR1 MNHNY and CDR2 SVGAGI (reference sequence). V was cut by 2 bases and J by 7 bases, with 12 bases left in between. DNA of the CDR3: TGTGCCAGCAGTTACGAGGGCTGGAGAGAGCAGTACTTC. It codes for CASSYEGWREQYF.

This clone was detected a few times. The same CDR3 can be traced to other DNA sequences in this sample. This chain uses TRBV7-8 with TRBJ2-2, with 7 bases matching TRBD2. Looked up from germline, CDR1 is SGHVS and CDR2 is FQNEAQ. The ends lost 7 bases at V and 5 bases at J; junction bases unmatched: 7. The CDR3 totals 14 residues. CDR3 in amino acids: CASMPGGGTGELFF. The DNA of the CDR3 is TGTGCCAGCATGCCGGGGGGAGGGACCGGGGAGCTGTTTTTT.

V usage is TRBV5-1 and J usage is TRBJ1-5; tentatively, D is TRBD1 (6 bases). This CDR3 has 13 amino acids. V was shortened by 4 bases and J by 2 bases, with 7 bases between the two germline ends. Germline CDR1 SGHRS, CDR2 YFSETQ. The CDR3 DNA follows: TGCGCCAGCAGCCGACAGGGCAATCAGCCCCAGCATTTT. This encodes CASSRQGNQPQHF.

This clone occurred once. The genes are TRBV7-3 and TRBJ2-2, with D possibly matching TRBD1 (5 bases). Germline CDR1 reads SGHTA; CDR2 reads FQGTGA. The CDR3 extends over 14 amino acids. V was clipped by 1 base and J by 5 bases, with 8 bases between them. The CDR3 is CASSLSAGTGELFF. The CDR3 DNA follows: TGTGCCAGCAGCTTAAGTGCAGGGACCGGGGAGCTGTTTTTT.

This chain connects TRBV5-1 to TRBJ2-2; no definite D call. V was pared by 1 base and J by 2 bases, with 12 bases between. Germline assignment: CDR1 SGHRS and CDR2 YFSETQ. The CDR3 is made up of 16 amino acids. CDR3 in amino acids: CASSLSGSVNTGELFF. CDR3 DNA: TGCGCCAGCAGCTTGAGTGGGTCGGTCAACACCGGGGAGCTGTTTTTT.

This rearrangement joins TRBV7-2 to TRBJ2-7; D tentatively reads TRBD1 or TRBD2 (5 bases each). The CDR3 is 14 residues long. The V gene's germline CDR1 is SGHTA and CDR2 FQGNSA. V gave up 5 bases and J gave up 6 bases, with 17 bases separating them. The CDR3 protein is CASSRPGRGGEQYF. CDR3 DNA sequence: TGTGCCAGCAGCCGCCCGGGACGGGGTGGCGAGCAGTACTTC.

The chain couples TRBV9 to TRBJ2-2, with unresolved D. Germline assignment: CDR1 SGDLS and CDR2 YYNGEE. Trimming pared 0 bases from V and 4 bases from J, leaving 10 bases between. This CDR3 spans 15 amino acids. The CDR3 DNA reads TGTGCCAGCAGCGTAGTAATAGGGCCCACCGGGGAGCTGTTTTTT. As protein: CASSVVIGPTGELFF.

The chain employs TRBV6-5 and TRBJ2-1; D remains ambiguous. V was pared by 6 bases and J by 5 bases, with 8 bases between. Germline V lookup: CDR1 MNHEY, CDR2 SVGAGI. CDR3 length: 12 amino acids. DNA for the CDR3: TGTGCCAGCAGGAAACACAACAATGAGCAGTTCTTC. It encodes CASRKHNNEQFF.